The clone carrying this TCR beta chain showed up just a few times. J gave up 4 bases and V 1 base, and 4 bases lay outside the gene matches. This CDR3 is 15 amino acids long. From germline, CDR1 is SNHLY and CDR2 FYNNEI. This sample stems from a study of T cells in Graves' hyperthyroidism and ophthalmopathy. RNA transcripts served as the template for amplifying TCR beta CDR3 regions. An initial round of RT-PCR targeting the TCR CDR3 relied on the HTBI primer set. TCRdb passed the multiplex PCR reads through MiXCR, listing each CDR3 protein once. The sample lists about 570,000 distinct CDR3 sequences, roughly 46% occurring once.

The specimen sequenced was peripheral blood or thyroid tissue (not recorded which). This rearrangement joins TRBV2 to TRBJ2-5; 9 bases line up with TRBD1. The clonotype comes from an adult woman with Graves' disease, either hyperthyroidism or ophthalmopathy (not recorded which). For the CDR3, the DNA is TGTGCCAGCAGTGAAGACAGGGGGCATTCAGAGACCCAGTACTTC. This codes for CASSEDRGHSETQYF.